This TCR beta chain was captured by sequencing in a study of shared clonotypes between healthy human individuals. Whole-study context: Each donor had three CD4 naive, three CD4 memory, two CD8 naive and one CD8 memory plate.

CD4+ cells were split into CD45RA+ naive and CD45RA-negative memory subsets. Trimming cost V 3 bases and J 6 bases; bases outside gene matches: 12. The CDR3 has 15 residues. Germline CDR1 reads SGDLS; CDR2 reads YYNGEE. TCRdb's copy holds only in-frame clones and misses some; the assay was immunoSEQ multiplex PCR. The table includes a few million clones, just over 90% detected once. This clone was recorded only once. Its antigen is still unknown. The study's findings and limits: Against clonotypes common to all four donors, non-shared ones had lower generation probabilities. Estimated richness was generally greater in naive than memory subsets.

The V gene is TRBV9, the J gene TRBJ2-7; 7 bases fit TRBD2. The TCR comes from a man between 18 and 29 years old in good health. Some clones in this sample may be carry-over from other donors' samples. The sequenced sample was naive CD4+ T cells from PBMCs. Subset noted: CD45RA+ positively selected. The CDR3 loop reads CASSAGGTPGTEQYF. DNA for the CDR3: TGTGCCAGCAGCGCGGGGGGAACCCCCGGGACCGAGCAGTACTTC. The full variable domain, its missing parts supplied by reference TRBV9 and TRBJ2-7, is DSGVTQTPKHLITATGQRVTLRCSPRSGDLSVYWYQQSLDQGLQFLIQYYNGEERAKGNILERFSAQQFPDLHSELNLSSLELGDSALYFCASSAGGTPGTEQYFGPGTRLTVT.